This entry lists 2 T cell receptor beta chains sequenced from one sample in a study of blood T cell repertoires in COVID-19. TCRdb keeps only in-frame clones here, not all; method: immunoSEQ multiplex PCR. The sample has roughly 180,000 clones, about 86% seen once. Specimen: peripheral blood. The receptors were gathered from a man between 60 and 75 years old with acute or convalescent COVID-19.

The chain joins TRBV6-6 to TRBJ2-3; possibly TRBD2 for D (5 bases). CDR1 and CDR2 (germline): MNHNY, SVGAGI (reference sequence). V dropped 4 bases and J dropped 6 bases, with 20 bases sitting between them. The CDR3 has 16 amino acids. The DNA for the CDR3 is TGTGCCAGCAGTTCCATAGCGTTCCTCCCCGGGGATACGCAGTATTTT. This encodes CASSSIAFLPGDTQYF.

The CDR3 here is CATSRDPGVDEQYF. The CDR3 DNA sequence: TGTGCCACCAGCAGAGATCCCGGGGTTGACGAGCAGTACTTC. The chain is built from TRBV15 and TRBJ2-7; tentative D call: TRBD2 (5 bases). Germline V lookup: CDR1 LNHNV, CDR2 YYDKDF (reference sequence). The ends were cut back, 0 bases at V and 5 bases at J, with 11 bases in the middle. The CDR3 has 14 amino acids.